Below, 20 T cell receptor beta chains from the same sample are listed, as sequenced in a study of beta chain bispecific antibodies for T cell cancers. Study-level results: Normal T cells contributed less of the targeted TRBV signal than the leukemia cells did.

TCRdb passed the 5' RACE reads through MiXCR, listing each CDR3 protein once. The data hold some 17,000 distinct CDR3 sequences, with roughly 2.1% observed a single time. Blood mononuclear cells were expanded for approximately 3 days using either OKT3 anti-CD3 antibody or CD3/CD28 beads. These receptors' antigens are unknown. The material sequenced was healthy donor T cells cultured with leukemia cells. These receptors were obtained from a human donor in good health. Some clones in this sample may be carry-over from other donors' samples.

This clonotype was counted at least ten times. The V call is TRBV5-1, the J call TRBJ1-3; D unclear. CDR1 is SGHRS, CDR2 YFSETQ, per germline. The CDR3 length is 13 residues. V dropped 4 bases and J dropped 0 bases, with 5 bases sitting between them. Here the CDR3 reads CASSGYSGNTIYF. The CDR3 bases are TGCGCCAGCAGCGGGTACTCTGGAAACACCATATATTTT.

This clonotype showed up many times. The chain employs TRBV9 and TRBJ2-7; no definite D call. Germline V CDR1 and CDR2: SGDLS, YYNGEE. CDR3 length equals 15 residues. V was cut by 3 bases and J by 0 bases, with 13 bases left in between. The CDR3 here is CASSAGSAISYEQYF. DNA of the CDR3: TGTGCCAGCAGCGCCGGCTCTGCGATCTCCTACGAGCAGTACTTC.

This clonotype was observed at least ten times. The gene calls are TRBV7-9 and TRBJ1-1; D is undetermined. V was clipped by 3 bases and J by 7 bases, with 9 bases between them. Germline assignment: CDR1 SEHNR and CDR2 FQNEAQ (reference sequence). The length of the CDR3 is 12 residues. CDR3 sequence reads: CASSFSQFEAFF. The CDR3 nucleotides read TGTGCCAGCAGCTTTAGCCAGTTTGAAGCTTTCTTT.

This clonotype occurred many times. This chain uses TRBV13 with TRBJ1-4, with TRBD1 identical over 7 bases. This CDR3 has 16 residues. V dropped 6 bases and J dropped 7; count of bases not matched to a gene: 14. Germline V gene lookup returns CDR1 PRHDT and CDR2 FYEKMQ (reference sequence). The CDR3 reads CASSDFDRDSGEKLFF. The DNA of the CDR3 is TGTGCCAGCAGTGACTTTGACCGGGACAGCGGTGAAAAACTGTTTTTT. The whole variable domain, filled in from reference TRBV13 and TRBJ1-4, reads AAGVIQSPRHLIKEKRETATLKCYPIPRHDTVYWYQQGPGQDPQFLISFYEKMQSDKGSIPDRFSAQQFSDYHSELNMSSLELGDSALYFCASSDFDRDSGEKLFFGSGTQLSVL.

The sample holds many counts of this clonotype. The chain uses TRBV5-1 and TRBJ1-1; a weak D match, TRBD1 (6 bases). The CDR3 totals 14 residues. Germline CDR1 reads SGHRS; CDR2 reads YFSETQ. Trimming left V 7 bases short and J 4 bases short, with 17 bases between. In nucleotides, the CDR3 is TGCGCCAGCGGTGAGGGGGGTCGGACCACTGAAGCTTTCTTT. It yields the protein CASGEGGRTTEAFF.

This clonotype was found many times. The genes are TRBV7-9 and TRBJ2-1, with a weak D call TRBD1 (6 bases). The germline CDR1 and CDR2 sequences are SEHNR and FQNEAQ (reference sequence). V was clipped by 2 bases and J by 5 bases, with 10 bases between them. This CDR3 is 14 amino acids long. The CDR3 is CASSLQGPHNEQFF. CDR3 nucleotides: TGTGCCAGCAGCTTACAGGGGCCCCACAATGAGCAGTTCTTC. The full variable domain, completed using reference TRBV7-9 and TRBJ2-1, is DTGVSQNPRHKITKRGQNVTFRCDPISEHNRLYWYRQTLGQGPEFLTYFQNEAQLEKSRLLSDRFSAERPKGSFSTLEIQRTEQGDSAMYLCASSLQGPHNEQFFGPGTRLTVL.

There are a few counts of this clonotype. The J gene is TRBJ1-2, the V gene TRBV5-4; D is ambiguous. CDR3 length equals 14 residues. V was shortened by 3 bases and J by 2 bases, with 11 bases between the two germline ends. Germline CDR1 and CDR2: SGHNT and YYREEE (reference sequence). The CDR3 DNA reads TGTGCCAGCAGCTCTCCGGGCCTGAACTATGGCTACACCTTC. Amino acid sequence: CASSSPGLNYGYTF. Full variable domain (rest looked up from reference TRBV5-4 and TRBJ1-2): ETGVTQSPTHLIKTRGQQVTLRCSSQSGHNTVSWYQQALGQGPQFIFQYYREEENGRGNFPPRFSGLQFPNYSSELNVNALELDDSALYLCASSSPGLNYGYTFGSGTRLTVV.

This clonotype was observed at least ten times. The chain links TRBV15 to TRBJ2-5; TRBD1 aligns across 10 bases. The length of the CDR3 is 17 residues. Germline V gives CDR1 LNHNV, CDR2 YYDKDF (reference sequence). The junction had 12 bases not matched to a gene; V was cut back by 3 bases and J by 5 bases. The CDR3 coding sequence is TGTGCCACCAGCAGCGACCAACTGGGACAGGGGCTGGAGACCCAGTACTTC. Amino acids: CATSSDQLGQGLETQYF.

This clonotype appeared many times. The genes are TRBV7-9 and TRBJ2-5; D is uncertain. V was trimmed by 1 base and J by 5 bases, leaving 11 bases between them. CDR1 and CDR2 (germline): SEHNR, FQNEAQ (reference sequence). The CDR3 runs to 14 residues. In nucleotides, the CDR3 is TGTGCCAGCAGCTTAGTCACCACCGCGGAGACCCAGTACTTC. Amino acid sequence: CASSLVTTAETQYF.

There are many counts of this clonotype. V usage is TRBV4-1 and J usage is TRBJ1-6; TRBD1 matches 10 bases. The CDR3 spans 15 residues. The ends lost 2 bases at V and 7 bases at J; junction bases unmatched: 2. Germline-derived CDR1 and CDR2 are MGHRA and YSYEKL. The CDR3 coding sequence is TGCGCCAGCAGCCAAATGGGACAGGGGAATTCACCCCTCCACTTT. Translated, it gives CASSQMGQGNSPLHF.

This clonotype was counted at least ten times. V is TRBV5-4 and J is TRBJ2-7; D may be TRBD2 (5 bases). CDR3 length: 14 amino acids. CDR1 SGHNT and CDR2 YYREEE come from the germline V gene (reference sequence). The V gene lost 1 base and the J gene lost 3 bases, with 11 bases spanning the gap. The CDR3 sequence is CASSLNQRDYEQYF. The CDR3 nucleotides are TGTGCCAGCAGCTTGAATCAGAGGGACTACGAGCAGTACTTC.

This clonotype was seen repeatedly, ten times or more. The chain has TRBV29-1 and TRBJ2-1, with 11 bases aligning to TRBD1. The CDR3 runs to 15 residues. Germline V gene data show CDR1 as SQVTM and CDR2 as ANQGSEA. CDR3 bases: TGCAGTGCAAGAGGACAGGGGGCTGGAGGAAATGAGCAGTTCTTC. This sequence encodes CSARGQGAGGNEQFF.

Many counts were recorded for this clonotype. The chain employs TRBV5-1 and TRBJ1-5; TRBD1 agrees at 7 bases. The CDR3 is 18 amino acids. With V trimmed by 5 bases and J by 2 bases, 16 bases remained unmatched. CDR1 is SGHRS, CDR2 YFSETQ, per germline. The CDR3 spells CASSRTTGVRGRNQPQHF. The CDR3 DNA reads TGCGCCAGCAGTCGAACAACAGGGGTAAGAGGACGCAATCAGCCCCAGCATTTT.

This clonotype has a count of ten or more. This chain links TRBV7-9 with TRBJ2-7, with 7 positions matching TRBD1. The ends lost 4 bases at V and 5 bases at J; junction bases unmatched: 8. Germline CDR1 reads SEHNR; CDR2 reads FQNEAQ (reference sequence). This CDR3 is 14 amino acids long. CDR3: CASSSDRKGDEQYF. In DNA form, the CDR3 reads TGTGCCAGCAGCTCGGACAGGAAGGGAGACGAGCAGTACTTC.

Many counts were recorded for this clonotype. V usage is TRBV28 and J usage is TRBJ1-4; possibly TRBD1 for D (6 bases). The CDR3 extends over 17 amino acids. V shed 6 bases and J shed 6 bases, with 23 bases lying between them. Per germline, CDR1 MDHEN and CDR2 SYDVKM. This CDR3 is CASSWSLLTGGHEKLFF. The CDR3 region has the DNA TGTGCCAGCAGCTGGTCTCTCTTGACGGGGGGGCATGAAAAACTGTTTTTT.

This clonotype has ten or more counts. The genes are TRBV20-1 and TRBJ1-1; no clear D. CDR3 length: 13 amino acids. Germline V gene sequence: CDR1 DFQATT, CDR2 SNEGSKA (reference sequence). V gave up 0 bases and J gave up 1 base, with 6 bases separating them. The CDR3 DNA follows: TGCAGTGCTAGAGATTCAGGGAACACTGAAGCTTTCTTT. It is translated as CSARDSGNTEAFF.

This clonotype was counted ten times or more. The CDR3 is CASNDPGTGELFF. CDR3 in DNA: TGTGCCAGCAACGACCCTGGGACCGGGGAGCTGTTTTTT. The chain combines TRBV5-4 with TRBJ2-2; D is unresolved. This CDR3 has 13 residues. V was clipped by 6 bases and J by 5 bases, with 11 bases between them. Germline assignment: CDR1 SGHNT and CDR2 YYREEE (reference sequence).

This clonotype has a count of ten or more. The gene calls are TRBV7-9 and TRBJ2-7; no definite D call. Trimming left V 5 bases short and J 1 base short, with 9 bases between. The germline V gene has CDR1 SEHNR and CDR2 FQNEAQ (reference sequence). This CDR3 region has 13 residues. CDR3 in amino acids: CASSPDGSYEQYF. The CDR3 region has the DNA TGTGCCAGCAGCCCGGACGGTTCCTACGAGCAGTACTTC.

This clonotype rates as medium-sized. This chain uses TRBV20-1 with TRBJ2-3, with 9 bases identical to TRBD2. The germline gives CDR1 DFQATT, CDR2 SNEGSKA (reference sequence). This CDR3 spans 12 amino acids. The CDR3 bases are TGCATCAGAGGCGGGGGGGCAGATACGCAGTATTTT. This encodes CIRGGGADTQYF.

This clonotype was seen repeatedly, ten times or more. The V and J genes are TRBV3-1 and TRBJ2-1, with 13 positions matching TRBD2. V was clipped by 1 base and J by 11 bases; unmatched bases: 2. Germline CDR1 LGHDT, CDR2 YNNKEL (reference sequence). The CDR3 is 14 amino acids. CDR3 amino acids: CASSQGTSGGQQFF. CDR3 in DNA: TGTGCCAGCAGCCAAGGGACTAGCGGGGGTCAGCAGTTCTTC.